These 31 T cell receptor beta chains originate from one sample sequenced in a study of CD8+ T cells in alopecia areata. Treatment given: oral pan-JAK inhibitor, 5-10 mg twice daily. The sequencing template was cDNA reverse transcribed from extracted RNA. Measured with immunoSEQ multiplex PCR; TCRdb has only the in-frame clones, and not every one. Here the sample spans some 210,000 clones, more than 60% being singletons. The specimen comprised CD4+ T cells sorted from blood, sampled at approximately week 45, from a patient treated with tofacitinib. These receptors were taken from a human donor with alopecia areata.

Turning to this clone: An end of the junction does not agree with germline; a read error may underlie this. The CDR3, as DNA: TGCAGCGTTGAAGAAAGACGAGGGACAGGGGGCTACAATAAGCAGTTCTTC. Translated, it gives CSVEERRGTGGYNKQFF. The chain joins TRBV29-1 to TRBJ2-1; 12 bases map to TRBD1. The CDR3 consists of 17 residues. Germline values: CDR1 SQVTM, CDR2 ANQGSEA.

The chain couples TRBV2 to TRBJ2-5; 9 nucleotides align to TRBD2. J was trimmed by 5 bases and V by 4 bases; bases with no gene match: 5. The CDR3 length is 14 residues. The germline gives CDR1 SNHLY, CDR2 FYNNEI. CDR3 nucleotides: TGTGCCAGCAGTGCTAGCGGGGTCTATGAGACCCAGTACTTC. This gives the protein CASSASGVYETQYF. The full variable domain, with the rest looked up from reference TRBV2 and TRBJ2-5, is EPEVTQTPSHQVTQMGQEVILRCVPISNHLYFYWYRQILGQKVEFLVSFYNNEISEKSEIFDDQFSVERPDGSNFTLKIRSTKLEDSAMYFCASSASGVYETQYFGPGTRLLVL.

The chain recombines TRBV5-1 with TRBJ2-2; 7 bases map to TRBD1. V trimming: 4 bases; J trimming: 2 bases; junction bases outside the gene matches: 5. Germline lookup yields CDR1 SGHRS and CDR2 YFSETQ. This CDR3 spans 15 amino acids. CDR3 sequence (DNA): TGCGCCAGCAGCCGAGGGACAGATAACACCGGGGAGCTGTTTTTT. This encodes CASSRGTDNTGELFF.

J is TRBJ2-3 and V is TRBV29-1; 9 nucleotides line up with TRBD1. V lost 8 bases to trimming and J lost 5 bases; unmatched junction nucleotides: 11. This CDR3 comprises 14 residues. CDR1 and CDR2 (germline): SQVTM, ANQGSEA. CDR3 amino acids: CSTRSGTGKDTQYF. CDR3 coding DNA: TGCAGCACACGATCCGGGACAGGGAAAGATACGCAGTATTTT.

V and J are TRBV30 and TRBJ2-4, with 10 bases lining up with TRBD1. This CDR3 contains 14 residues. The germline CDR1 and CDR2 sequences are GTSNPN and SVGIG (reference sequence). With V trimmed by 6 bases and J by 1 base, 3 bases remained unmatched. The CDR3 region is CACGQGVAKNIQYF. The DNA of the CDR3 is TGTGCCTGTGGACAGGGGGTGGCCAAAAACATTCAGTACTTC.

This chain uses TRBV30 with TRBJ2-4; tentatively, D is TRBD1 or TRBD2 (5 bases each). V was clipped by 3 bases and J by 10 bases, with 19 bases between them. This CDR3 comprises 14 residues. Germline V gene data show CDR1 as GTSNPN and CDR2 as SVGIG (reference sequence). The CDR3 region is CAWRTGTTAQIQYF. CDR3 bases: TGTGCCTGGAGAACCGGGACGACAGCACAAATTCAGTACTTC.

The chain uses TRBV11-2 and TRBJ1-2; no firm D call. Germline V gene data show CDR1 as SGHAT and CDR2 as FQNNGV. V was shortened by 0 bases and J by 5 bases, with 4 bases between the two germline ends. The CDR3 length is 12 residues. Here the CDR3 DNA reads TGTGCCAGCAGCTTAGACAGTTATGGCTACACCTTC. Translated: CASSLDSYGYTF.

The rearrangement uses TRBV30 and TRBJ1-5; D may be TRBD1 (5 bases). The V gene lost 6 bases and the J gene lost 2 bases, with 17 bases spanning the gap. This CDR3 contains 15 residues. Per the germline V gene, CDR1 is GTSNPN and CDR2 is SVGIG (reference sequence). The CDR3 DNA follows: TGTGCCTGCACCAAAGGTGGGGGTGGCAATCAGCCCCAGCATTTT. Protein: CACTKGGGGNQPQHF.

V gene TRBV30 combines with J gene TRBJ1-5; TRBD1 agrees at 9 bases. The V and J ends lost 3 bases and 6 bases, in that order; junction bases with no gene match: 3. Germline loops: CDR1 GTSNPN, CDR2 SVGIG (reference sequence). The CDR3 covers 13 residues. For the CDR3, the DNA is TGTGCCTGGAGCGACAGGGGGGTTCAGCCCCAGCATTTT. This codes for CAWSDRGVQPQHF.

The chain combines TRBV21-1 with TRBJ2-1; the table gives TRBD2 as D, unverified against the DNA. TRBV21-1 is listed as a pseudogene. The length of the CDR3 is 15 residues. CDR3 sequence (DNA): TGTGCCAGCAGCCCCCGGACGGAGGGGTGGAATGAGCAGTTCTTC. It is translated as CASSPRTEGWNEQFF.

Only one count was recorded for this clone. The CDR3 is CASGEDSTDTQYF. DNA for the CDR3: TGTGCCAGCGGGGAGGACAGCACAGATACGCAGTATTTT. The chain carries TRBV2 and TRBJ2-3, with a tentative D call TRBD2 (6 bases). With 8 bases removed from V and 0 bases from J, the gap between germline ends came to 9 bases. CDR3 length: 13 residues. In germline, CDR1 is SNHLY, CDR2 FYNNEI.

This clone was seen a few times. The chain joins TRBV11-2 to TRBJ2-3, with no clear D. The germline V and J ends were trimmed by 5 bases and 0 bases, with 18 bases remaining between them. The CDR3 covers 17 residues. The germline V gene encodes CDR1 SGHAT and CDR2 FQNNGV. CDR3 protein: CASSILTGLSSTDTQYF. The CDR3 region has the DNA TGTGCCAGCAGCATTCTGACGGGCCTGTCTAGCACAGATACGCAGTATTTT.

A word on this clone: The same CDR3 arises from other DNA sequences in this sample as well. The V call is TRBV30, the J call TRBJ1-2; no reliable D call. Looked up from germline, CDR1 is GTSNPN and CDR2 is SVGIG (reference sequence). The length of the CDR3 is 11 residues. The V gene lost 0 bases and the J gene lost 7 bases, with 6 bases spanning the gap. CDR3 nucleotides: TGTGCCTGGAGTGTAAGTGGTGGCTACACCTTC. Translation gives CAWSVSGGYTF.

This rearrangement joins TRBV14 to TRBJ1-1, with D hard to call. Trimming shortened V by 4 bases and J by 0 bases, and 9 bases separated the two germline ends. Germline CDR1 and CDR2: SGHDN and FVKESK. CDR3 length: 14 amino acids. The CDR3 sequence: CASSRNTVNTEAFF. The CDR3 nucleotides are TGTGCCAGCAGCCGAAATACAGTGAACACTGAAGCTTTCTTT. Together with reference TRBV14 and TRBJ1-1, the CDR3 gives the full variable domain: EAGVTQFPSHSVIEKGQTVTLRCDPISGHDNLYWYRRVMGKEIKFLLHFVKESKQDESGMPNNRFLAERTGGTYSTLKVQPAELEDSGVYFCASSRNTVNTEAFFGQGTRLTVV.

In nucleotides, the CDR3 is TGTGCCAGCAGTGAAGCCTGGGGTGATGGTTTCTTT. Its translation: CASSEAWGDGFF. V usage is TRBV2 and J usage is TRBJ1-1; D is undetermined. CDR1 is SNHLY and CDR2 is FYNNEI in the germline V gene. V was clipped by 0 bases and J by 13 bases, with 12 bases between them. This CDR3 contains 12 residues.

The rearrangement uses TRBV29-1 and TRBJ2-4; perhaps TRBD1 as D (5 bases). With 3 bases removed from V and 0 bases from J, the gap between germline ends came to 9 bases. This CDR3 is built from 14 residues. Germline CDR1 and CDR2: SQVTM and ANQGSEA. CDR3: CSVEQGLAKNIQYF. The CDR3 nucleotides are TGCAGCGTTGAGCAGGGCCTAGCCAAAAACATTCAGTACTTC. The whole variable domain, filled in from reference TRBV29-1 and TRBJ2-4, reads SAVISQKPSRDICQRGTSLTIQCQVDSQVTMMFWYRQQPGQSLTLIATANQGSEATYESGFVIDKFPISRPNLTFSTLTVSNMSPEDSSIYLCSVEQGLAKNIQYFGAGTRLSVL.

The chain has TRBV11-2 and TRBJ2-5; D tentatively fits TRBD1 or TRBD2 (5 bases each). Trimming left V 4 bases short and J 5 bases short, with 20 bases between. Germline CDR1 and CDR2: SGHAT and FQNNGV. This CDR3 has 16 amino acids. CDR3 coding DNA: TGTGCCAGCAGCTGGGGACGAACCACTAATGAGGAGACCCAGTACTTC. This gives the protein CASSWGRTTNEETQYF.

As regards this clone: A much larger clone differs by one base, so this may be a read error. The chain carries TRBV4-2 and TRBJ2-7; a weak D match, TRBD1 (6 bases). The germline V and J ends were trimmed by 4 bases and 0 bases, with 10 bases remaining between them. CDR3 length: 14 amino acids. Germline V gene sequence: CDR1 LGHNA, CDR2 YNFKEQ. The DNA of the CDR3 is TGTGCCAGCAGCCTGGACAGCCTCTCCTACGAGCAGTACTTC. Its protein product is CASSLDSLSYEQYF.

The CDR3 here is CASSPPNFRAYEQYF. The CDR3 DNA reads as TGTGCCAGCAGCCCCCCGAATTTCAGGGCCTACGAGCAGTACTTC. The chain has TRBV7-2 and TRBJ2-7, with D possibly matching TRBD1 (5 bases). V was trimmed by 5 bases and J by 2 bases, leaving 16 bases between them. This CDR3 region has 15 residues. Germline V gives CDR1 SGHTA, CDR2 FQGNSA. The whole variable domain, remainder taken from reference TRBV7-2 and TRBJ2-7, is GAGVSQSPSNKVTEKGKDVELRCDPISGHTALYWYRQSLGQGLEFLIYFQGNSAPDKSGLPSDRFSAERTGGSVSTLTIQRTQQEDSAVYLCASSPPNFRAYEQYFGPGTRLTVT.

CDR3: CASSSGLAGVTDTQYF. The CDR3 DNA reads as TGCGCCAGCAGCTCGGGACTAGCGGGGGTTACAGATACGCAGTATTTT. The chain has TRBV5-1 and TRBJ2-3; 14 bases map to TRBD2. CDR3 length: 16 residues. Germline assignment: CDR1 SGHRS and CDR2 YFSETQ. Trimming cost V 3 bases and J 3 bases; bases outside gene matches: 3. Using reference TRBV5-1 and TRBJ2-3 for the parts outside the CDR3, the full variable domain is KAGVTQTPRYLIKTRGQQVTLSCSPISGHRSVSWYQQTPGQGLQFLFEYFSETQRNKGNFPGRFSGRQFSNSRSEMNVSTLELGDSALYLCASSSGLAGVTDTQYFGPGTRLTVL.

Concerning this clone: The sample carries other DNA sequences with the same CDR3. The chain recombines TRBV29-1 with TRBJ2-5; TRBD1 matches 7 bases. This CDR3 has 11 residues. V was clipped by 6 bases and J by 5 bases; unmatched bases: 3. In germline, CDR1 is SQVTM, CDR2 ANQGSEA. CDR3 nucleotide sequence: TGCAGCGTGCGGACAGGCGAGACCCAGTACTTC. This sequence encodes CSVRTGETQYF.

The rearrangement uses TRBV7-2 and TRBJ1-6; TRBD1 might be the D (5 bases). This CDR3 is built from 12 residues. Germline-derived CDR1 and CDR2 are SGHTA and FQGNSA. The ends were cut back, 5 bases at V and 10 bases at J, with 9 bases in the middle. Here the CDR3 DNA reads TGTGCCAGCAGCCAGGGTTGGTCACCCCTCCACTTT. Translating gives CASSQGWSPLHF.

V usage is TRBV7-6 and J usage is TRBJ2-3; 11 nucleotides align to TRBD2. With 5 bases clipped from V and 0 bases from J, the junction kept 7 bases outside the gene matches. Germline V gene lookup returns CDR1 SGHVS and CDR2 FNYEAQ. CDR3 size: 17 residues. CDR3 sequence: CASSVPSGGTSTDTQYF. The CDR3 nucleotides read TGTGCCAGCAGCGTCCCTAGCGGGGGGACTAGCACAGATACGCAGTATTTT.

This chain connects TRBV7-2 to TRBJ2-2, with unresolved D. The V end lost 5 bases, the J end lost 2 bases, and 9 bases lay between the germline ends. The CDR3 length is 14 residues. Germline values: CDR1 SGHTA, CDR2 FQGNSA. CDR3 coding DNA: TGTGCCAGCAGCAGGCAGTTTAACACCGGGGAGCTGTTTTTT. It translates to CASSRQFNTGELFF.

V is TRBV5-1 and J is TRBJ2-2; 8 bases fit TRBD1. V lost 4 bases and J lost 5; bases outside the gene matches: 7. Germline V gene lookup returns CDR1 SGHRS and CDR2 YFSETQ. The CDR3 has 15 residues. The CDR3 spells CASSRMTGETGELFF. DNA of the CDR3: TGCGCCAGCAGCAGGATGACAGGGGAAACCGGGGAGCTGTTTTTT.

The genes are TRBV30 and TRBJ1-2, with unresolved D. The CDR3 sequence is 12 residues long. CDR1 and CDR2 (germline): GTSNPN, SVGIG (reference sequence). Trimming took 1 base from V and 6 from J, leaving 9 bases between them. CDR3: CAWSAPPHGYTF. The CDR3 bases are TGTGCCTGGAGTGCCCCCCCCCATGGCTACACCTTC.

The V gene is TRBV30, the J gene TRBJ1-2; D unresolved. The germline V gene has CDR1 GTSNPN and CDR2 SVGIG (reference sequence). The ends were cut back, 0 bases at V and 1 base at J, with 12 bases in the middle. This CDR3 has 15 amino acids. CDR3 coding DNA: TGTGCCTGGAGTGTACGATCTCTTGTTAACTATGGCTACACCTTC. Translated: CAWSVRSLVNYGYTF.

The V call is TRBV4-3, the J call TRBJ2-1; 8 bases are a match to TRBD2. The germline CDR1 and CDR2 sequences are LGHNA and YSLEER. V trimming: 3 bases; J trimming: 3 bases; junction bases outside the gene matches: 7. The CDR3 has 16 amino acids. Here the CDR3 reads CASSQGGLAGYNEQFF. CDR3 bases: TGCGCCAGCAGCCAGGGTGGACTAGCAGGCTACAATGAGCAGTTCTTC.

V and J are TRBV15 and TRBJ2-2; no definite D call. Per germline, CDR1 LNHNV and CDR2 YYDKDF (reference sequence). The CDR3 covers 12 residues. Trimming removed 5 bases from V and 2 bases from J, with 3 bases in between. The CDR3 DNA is TGTGCCACCAGCGCAAACACCGGGGAGCTGTTTTTT. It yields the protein CATSANTGELFF. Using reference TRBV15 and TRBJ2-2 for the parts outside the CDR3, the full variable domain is DAMVIQNPRYQVTQFGKPVTLSCSQTLNHNVMYWYQQKSSQAPKLLFHYYDKDFNNEADTPDNFQSRRPNTSFCFLDIRSPGLGDTAMYLCATSANTGELFFGEGSRLTVL.

The CDR3 coding sequence is TGTGCCTGGAGTGGGATGGGACAGGGGGAATCCTACGAGCAGTACTTC. It is translated as CAWSGMGQGESYEQYF. J is TRBJ2-7 and V is TRBV30; 11 bases fit TRBD1. V trimming: 1 base; J trimming: 1 base; junction bases outside the gene matches: 6. The CDR3 totals 16 residues. Germline values: CDR1 GTSNPN, CDR2 SVGIG (reference sequence).

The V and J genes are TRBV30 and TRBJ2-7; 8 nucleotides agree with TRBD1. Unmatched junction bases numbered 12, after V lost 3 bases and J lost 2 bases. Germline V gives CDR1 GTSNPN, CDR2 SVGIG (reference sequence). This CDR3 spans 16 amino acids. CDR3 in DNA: TGTGCCTGGAGCCAGATCTCCGGGACAGGCCCCTACGAGCAGTACTTC. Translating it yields CAWSQISGTGPYEQYF.